This T cell receptor (beta chain) was profiled in a study of identical twins. Study findings and constraints: Alpha sequences out of frame and shared by twins had excess low generation probability. It was out-of-frame TCR alpha sharing in monozygotic twins that models underestimated.

This clonotype turned up a few times. Its antigen is unknown. cDNA carried unique molecular identifiers, and a universal primer site was added by template switching. TCRdb re-called the 5' RACE reads through MiXCR, storing one row per CDR3 protein. The data contain about 340,000 distinct CDR3 sequences, 10% to 15% of them seen just once; the ten biggest clones take up approximately 7.9%. The CDR3 is made up of 13 amino acids. Germline values: CDR1 SGHAT, CDR2 FQNNGV. With V trimmed by 5 bases and J by 12 bases, 10 bases remained unmatched. The sample was also reused in another study, on yellow fever vaccine responses in identical twins.

This chain connects TRBV11-2 to TRBJ1-1, with TRBD1 matching over 9 bases. The clonotype was recovered from a woman aged 18 to 35 in good health. Material for sequencing was CD8+ T cells sorted from blood. CDR3 loop: CASSTWTGVLTFF. DNA for the CDR3: TGTGCCAGCAGCACCTGGACAGGGGTTTTGACTTTCTTT.